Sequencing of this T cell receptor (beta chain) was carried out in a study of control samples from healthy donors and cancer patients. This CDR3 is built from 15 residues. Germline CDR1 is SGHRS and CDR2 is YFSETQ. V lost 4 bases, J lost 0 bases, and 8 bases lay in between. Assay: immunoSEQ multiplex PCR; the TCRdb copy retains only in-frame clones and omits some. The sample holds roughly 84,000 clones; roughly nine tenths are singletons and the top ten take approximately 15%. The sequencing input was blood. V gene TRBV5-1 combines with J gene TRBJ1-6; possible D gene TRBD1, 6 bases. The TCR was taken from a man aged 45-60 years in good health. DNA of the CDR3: TGCGCCAGCAGCACGGACAGCTCCTATAATTCACCCCTCCACTTT. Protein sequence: CASSTDSSYNSPLHF.